This passage covers 22 T cell receptor beta chains from one sample sequenced in a study of shared clonotypes between healthy human individuals. The method was immunoSEQ multiplex PCR; TCRdb's version includes in-frame clones alone and lacks a portion of them. The table shows over a million clones, with 75% to 85% occurring only once. The sequenced sample consisted of memory CD4+ T cells from PBMCs. The sample's subset: CD45RA-negative fraction. All receptors come from a young man in good health. Some clones in this sample may be carry-over from other donors' samples.

As regards this clone: The same CDR3 arises from other DNA sequences in this sample as well. The genes are TRBV7-6 and TRBJ1-5; TRBD1 is a possible D gene (5 bases). Per the germline V gene, CDR1 is SGHVS and CDR2 is FNYEAQ. The CDR3 sequence is 14 residues long. The V end was cut by 5 bases, the J end by 2 bases, with 10 bases between. CDR3 coding DNA: TGTGCCAGCAGCGCCACAGGAGGCAATCAGCCCCAGCATTTT. Protein product: CASSATGGNQPQHF. The full variable domain, its missing parts supplied by reference TRBV7-6 and TRBJ1-5, is GAGVSQSPRYKVTKRGQDVALRCDPISGHVSLYWYRQALGQGPEFLTYFNYEAQQDKSGLPNDRFSAERPEGSISTLTIQRTEQRDSAMYRCASSATGGNQPQHFGDGTRLSIL.

V gene TRBV5-1 combines with J gene TRBJ2-5; D ambiguous. The V gene lost 0 bases and the J gene lost 4 bases, with 13 bases spanning the gap. Germline values: CDR1 SGHRS, CDR2 YFSETQ. The CDR3 has 15 amino acids. The CDR3 sequence: CASSLVSPWGETQYF. The CDR3 DNA sequence: TGCGCCAGCAGCTTGGTGAGCCCCTGGGGAGAGACCCAGTACTTC. Full variable domain (rest looked up from reference TRBV5-1 and TRBJ2-5): KAGVTQTPRYLIKTRGQQVTLSCSPISGHRSVSWYQQTPGQGLQFLFEYFSETQRNKGNFPGRFSGRQFSNSRSEMNVSTLELGDSALYLCASSLVSPWGETQYFGPGTRLLVL.

The genes are TRBV28 and TRBJ1-1, with D unresolved. V lost 2 bases to trimming and J lost 11 bases, with 12 bases between them. Per germline, CDR1 MDHEN and CDR2 SYDVKM. This CDR3 has 12 amino acids. Here the CDR3 reads CASSLIGWEAFF. For the CDR3, the DNA is TGTGCCAGCAGTTTAATAGGTTGGGAGGCTTTCTTT.

A remark on this clone: Germline and junction disagree at one end, which may indicate a read error. The rearrangement links TRBV5-4 to TRBJ2-7; 11 positions match TRBD2. CDR1 SGHNT and CDR2 YYREEE come from the germline V gene (reference sequence). The CDR3 is 17 amino acids. The CDR3 bases are TGTGCCAGCAGCCCGGCCCCTACTAGCGGGAGTCTAAGGGAGCAGCACTTC. Amino acids: CASSPAPTSGSLREQHF.

J is TRBJ1-1 and V is TRBV15; the D is unclear. V lost 1 base to trimming and J lost 2 bases, with 11 bases between them. The CDR3 runs to 15 residues. Germline V gene data show CDR1 as LNHNV and CDR2 as YYDKDF (reference sequence). The CDR3 region is CATSRGGPRNTEAFF. In DNA form, the CDR3 reads TGTGCCACCAGCAGAGGGGGTCCGAGAAACACTGAAGCTTTCTTT.

The chain joins TRBV2 to TRBJ1-3, with D unclear. The germline gives CDR1 SNHLY, CDR2 FYNNEI. The V end lost 4 bases, the J end lost 4 bases, and 20 bases lay between the germline ends. This CDR3 is 17 amino acids long. The CDR3 loop is CASSVPGATSSGNTIYF. DNA of the CDR3: TGTGCCAGCAGTGTACCAGGAGCAACGTCTTCGGGAAACACCATATATTTT.

The rearrangement links TRBV5-1 to TRBJ1-2; no definite D call. Germline-derived CDR1 and CDR2 are SGHRS and YFSETQ. The CDR3 length is 18 residues. V lost 0 bases, J lost 3 bases, and 21 bases lay in between. The CDR3 loop is CASSLGDPAPRAYYGYTF. As DNA, the CDR3 is TGCGCCAGCAGCTTGGGTGACCCGGCGCCTCGGGCCTACTATGGCTACACCTTC. The full variable domain, with the rest looked up from reference TRBV5-1 and TRBJ1-2, is KAGVTQTPRYLIKTRGQQVTLSCSPISGHRSVSWYQQTPGQGLQFLFEYFSETQRNKGNFPGRFSGRQFSNSRSEMNVSTLELGDSALYLCASSLGDPAPRAYYGYTFGSGTRLTVV.

The chain employs TRBV11-2 and TRBJ1-3, with D possibly TRBD1 on 6 matching bases. The ends were cut back, 1 base at V and 0 bases at J, with 10 bases in the middle. Germline V gives CDR1 SGHAT, CDR2 FQNNGV. This CDR3 is 16 amino acids long. For the CDR3, the DNA is TGTGCCAGCAGCTTAGCCCAGGGGAGCTCTGGAAACACCATATATTTT. It yields the protein CASSLAQGSSGNTIYF.

The chain is built from TRBV7-2 and TRBJ2-7; TRBD2 aligns across 8 bases. CDR1 and CDR2 (germline): SGHTA, FQGNSA. The V and J ends lost 6 bases and 2 bases, in that order; junction bases with no gene match: 6. The CDR3 covers 14 residues. CDR3 residues: CASSLRLATYEQYF. The DNA for the CDR3 is TGTGCCAGCAGTCTAAGACTAGCGACCTACGAGCAGTACTTC.

The V call is TRBV11-2, the J call TRBJ1-1; D ambiguous. The CDR3 is made up of 13 amino acids. Trimming removed 4 bases at V and 3 bases at J, with 9 bases between. Germline CDR1 is SGHAT and CDR2 is FQNNGV. The CDR3 DNA reads TGTGCCAGCAGCTCGGGCCTTTACACTGAAGCTTTCTTT. Its protein is CASSSGLYTEAFF.

The chain joins TRBV7-9 to TRBJ2-5; D gene unclear. Germline values: CDR1 SEHNR, CDR2 FQNEAQ (reference sequence). The CDR3 is made up of 13 amino acids. Between the trimmed V and J ends, which lost 1 base and 5 bases, there was a span of 8 bases. The CDR3 DNA reads TGTGCCAGCAGCTTAGTCGGGTACGAGACCCAGTACTTC. The encoded protein is CASSLVGYETQYF.

In regard to this clone: This specimen includes other DNA sequences encoding the same CDR3. This chain uses TRBV7-2 with TRBJ2-5; D might be TRBD1 (5 bases). The germline gives CDR1 SGHTA, CDR2 FQGNSA. V shed 5 bases and J shed 3 bases, with 13 bases lying between them. The CDR3 totals 14 residues. CDR3 protein: CASSPQGVEETQYF. DNA for the CDR3: TGTGCCAGCAGCCCCCAGGGCGTAGAAGAGACCCAGTACTTC. Full variable domain (rest looked up from reference TRBV7-2 and TRBJ2-5): GAGVSQSPSNKVTEKGKDVELRCDPISGHTALYWYRQSLGQGLEFLIYFQGNSAPDKSGLPSDRFSAERTGGSVSTLTIQRTQQEDSAVYLCASSPQGVEETQYFGPGTRLLVL.

The rearrangement joins TRBV28 to TRBJ2-2; unclear D gene. V was shortened by 1 base and J by 13 bases, with 16 bases between the two germline ends. CDR1 is MDHEN, CDR2 SYDVKM, per germline. The CDR3 contains 14 residues. The CDR3 spells CASSLSPGRLRLFF. As DNA, the CDR3 is TGTGCCAGCAGTTTATCACCGGGTCGGTTGAGGCTGTTTTTT.

This chain joins TRBV10-3 and TRBJ2-7; 7 bases are shared with TRBD1. Per germline, CDR1 ENHRY and CDR2 SYGVKD. V gave up 6 bases and J gave up 7 bases; unmatched junction bases: 12. CDR3 length: 14 residues. The chain's CDR3 is CAIRESTGVLEQYF. The CDR3 DNA is TGTGCCATCAGAGAATCCACAGGGGTCTTGGAGCAGTACTTC.

The chain couples TRBV18 to TRBJ2-1, with D possibly TRBD2 on 6 matching bases. This CDR3 has 16 residues. The V and J ends lost 6 bases and 0 bases respectively, with 15 bases between them. Germline CDR1 is KGHSH and CDR2 is LQKENI. DNA for the CDR3: TGTGCCAGCTCGCCGCTAGCGCCGAGCTCCTACAATGAGCAGTTCTTC. Translated, it gives CASSPLAPSSYNEQFF.

This clone showed up many times. This sample also contains other DNA sequences that code for the same CDR3. The chain recombines TRBV19 with TRBJ2-5; D tentatively fits TRBD1 or TRBD2 (5 bases each). Trimming took off 1 base at V and 5 bases at J, with 20 bases between the two ends. CDR3 size: 17 residues. Germline V gene sequence: CDR1 LNHDA, CDR2 SQIVND (reference sequence). CDR3 DNA: TGTGCCAGTAGTATAGGTGGTGGGGGACCCCGGTCGGAGACCCAGTACTTC. Its protein product is CASSIGGGGPRSETQYF.

This clone was recorded once. A much more abundant neighbour one base away suggests this may be a read error. This chain links TRBV6-1 with TRBJ1-5; D ambiguous. The germline V gene has CDR1 MNHNS and CDR2 SASEGT. Trimming took off 0 bases at V and 5 bases at J, with 8 bases between the two ends. The CDR3 runs to 14 residues. CDR3 nucleotides: TGTGCCAGCAGTGAAGCGGCAGGTTATCAGCCCCAGCATTTT. This encodes CASSEAAGYQPQHF.

This clone was observed once. Within the sample, other DNA sequences also encode this same CDR3. V usage is TRBV28 and J usage is TRBJ1-5; D uncertain. This CDR3 spans 13 amino acids. Germline-derived CDR1 and CDR2 are MDHEN and SYDVKM. With 6 bases removed from V and 2 bases from J, the gap between germline ends came to 8 bases. The DNA of the CDR3 is TGTGCCAGCAGGGGGATGGGCAATCAGCCCCAGCATTTT. Encoded protein: CASRGMGNQPQHF. Using reference TRBV28 and TRBJ1-5 for the parts outside the CDR3, the full variable domain is DVKVTQSSRYLVKRTGEKVFLECVQDMDHENMFWYRQDPGLGLRLIYFSYDVKMKEKGDIPEGYSVSREKKERFSLILESASTNQTSMYLCASRGMGNQPQHFGDGTRLSIL.

This clone occurred many times. The sample carries other DNA sequences with the same CDR3. The chain uses TRBV6-5 and TRBJ1-1, with D possibly matching TRBD1 (5 bases). This CDR3 is built from 13 residues. From germline, CDR1 is MNHEY and CDR2 SVGAGI. Trimming pared 8 bases from V and 1 base from J, leaving 11 bases between. The CDR3 sequence is CASYDRPNTEAFF. As DNA, the CDR3 is TGTGCCAGCTATGACAGACCGAACACTGAAGCTTTCTTT.

CDR3 sequence reads: CASRAVSGANVLTF. In DNA, the CDR3 is TGTGCCAGCAGGGCGGTCTCTGGGGCCAACGTCCTGACTTTC. This chain uses TRBV6-5 with TRBJ2-6; no firm D call. This CDR3 region has 14 residues. V shed 6 bases and J shed 0 bases, with 6 bases lying between them. In germline, CDR1 is MNHEY, CDR2 SVGAGI.

CDR3 sequence: CASSRGQGAWETQYF. In DNA, the CDR3 is TGTGCCAGCAGTAGAGGACAGGGGGCTTGGGAGACCCAGTACTTC. This sequence joins TRBV28 and TRBJ2-5, with 11 bases aligning to TRBD1. There are 15 residues in the CDR3. Germline V lookup: CDR1 MDHEN, CDR2 SYDVKM. Trimming removed 5 bases from V and 5 bases from J; junction bases left unmatched: 7.

J is TRBJ1-1 and V is TRBV19; D might be TRBD1 (5 bases). Germline V gives CDR1 LNHDA, CDR2 SQIVND (reference sequence). There are 14 residues in the CDR3. The V gene lost 1 base and the J gene lost 7 bases, with 13 bases spanning the gap. CDR3 bases: TGTGCCAGTAGTATAGGGGGCAGGGAGGGTGAAGCTTTCTTT. Translated: CASSIGGREGEAFF.